Reported below is one TCR beta chain. The CDR3 is made up of 13 amino acids. Germline V lookup: CDR1 MNHEY, CDR2 SVGAGI. Deletions cut 2 bases from V and 4 bases from J, with 6 bases between. In TCRdb, the 5' RACE reads were re-called with MiXCR into one record per CDR3 protein. Of roughly 750,000 distinct CDR3 sequences listed, 21% are singletons. This record comes from a study of identical twins. This sample was also put to use in a study of T cells expressing NK-cell markers.

The sample comprised PBMCs. V usage is TRBV6-5 and J usage is TRBJ2-1, with D hard to call. The source of this sequence is a young woman in good health. The CDR3 protein is CASSYKQYNEQFF. CDR3 nucleotide sequence: TGTGCCAGCAGTTACAAACAGTACAATGAGCAGTTCTTC.